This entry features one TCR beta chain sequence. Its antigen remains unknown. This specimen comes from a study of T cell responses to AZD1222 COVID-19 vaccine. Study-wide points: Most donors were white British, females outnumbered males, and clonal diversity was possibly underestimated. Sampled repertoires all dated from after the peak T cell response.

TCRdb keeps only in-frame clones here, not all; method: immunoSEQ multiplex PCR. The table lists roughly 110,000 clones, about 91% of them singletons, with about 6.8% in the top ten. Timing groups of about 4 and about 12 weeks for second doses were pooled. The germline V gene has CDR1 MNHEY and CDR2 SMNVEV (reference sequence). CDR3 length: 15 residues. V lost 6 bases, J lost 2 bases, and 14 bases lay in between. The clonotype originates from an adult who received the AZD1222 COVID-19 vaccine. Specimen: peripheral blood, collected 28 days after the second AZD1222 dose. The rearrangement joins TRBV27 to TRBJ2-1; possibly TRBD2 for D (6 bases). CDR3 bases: TGTGCCAGCAGCCGGGGACTTTCCCCCTACAATGAGCAGTTCTTC. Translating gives CASSRGLSPYNEQFF.